The next 8 T cell receptor beta chains were all read from a single sample in a study of blood T cells in healthy people across ages. It was with a sample-barcoded 5' primer and a J-beta primer mix that a second PCR of roughly 7 to 12 cycles was run. TCRdb re-called the 5' RACE reads with MiXCR, one entry per CDR3 protein. The sample lists roughly 900,000 distinct CDR3 sequences; roughly 52% were seen once. Sequencing was done on a sample of blood. Source of these receptors: a man aged 30-40 years in good health.

CDR3 sequence: CASSLKGVEAFF. The CDR3 DNA reads as TGTGCCAGCAGCTTGAAAGGGGTTGAAGCTTTCTTT. The rearrangement links TRBV7-9 to TRBJ1-1; D may be TRBD1 (5 bases). CDR3 size: 12 residues. The germline V gene encodes CDR1 SEHNR and CDR2 FQNEAQ (reference sequence). V was pared by 3 bases and J by 7 bases, with 9 bases between.

This clonotype was observed a few times. This chain joins TRBV9 and TRBJ2-3, with 9 bases fitting TRBD2. This CDR3 contains 17 residues. Trimming removed 3 bases from V and 4 bases from J; junction bases left unmatched: 12. CDR1 and CDR2 from the germline V gene are SGDLS and YYNGEE. CDR3 amino acids: CASSATLLAGRPDTQYF. The CDR3 DNA follows: TGTGCCAGCAGCGCCACCCTGCTAGCGGGGAGACCAGATACGCAGTATTTT.

The rearrangement links TRBV7-9 to TRBJ1-4, with a tentative D call TRBD1 (5 bases). Trimming shortened V by 7 bases and J by 4 bases, and 19 bases separated the two germline ends. This CDR3 spans 16 amino acids. CDR1 and CDR2 from the germline V gene are SEHNR and FQNEAQ (reference sequence). CDR3 sequence reads: CASILVQGGVNEKLFF. CDR3 bases: TGTGCCAGCATCCTGGTCCAGGGAGGGGTTAATGAAAAACTGTTTTTT.

This chain connects TRBV5-5 to TRBJ2-6; D gene unclear. CDR1 is SGHKS and CDR2 is YYEKEE in the germline V gene (reference sequence). The CDR3 totals 17 residues. V dropped 0 bases and J dropped 0 bases, with 10 bases sitting between them. The CDR3 DNA is TGTGCCAGCAGCTTGGTTAATTTGCTCTCTGGGGCCAACGTCCTGACTTTC. It is translated as CASSLVNLLSGANVLTF.

The chain carries TRBV4-3 and TRBJ1-2; D might be TRBD1 (6 bases). The CDR3 runs 20 residues. CDR1 LGHNA and CDR2 YSLEER come from the germline V gene. Deletions cut 0 bases from V and 0 bases from J, with 23 bases between. The CDR3: CASSQDRGGAGRIANYGYTF. CDR3 nucleotides: TGCGCCAGCAGCCAAGATCGTGGGGGGGCGGGACGTATAGCTAACTATGGCTACACCTTC.

The gene calls are TRBV7-3 and TRBJ2-1; TRBD1 matches 10 bases. Trimming took 1 base from V and 7 from J; bases not matched to a gene: 1. This CDR3 region has 14 residues. Germline V gene data show CDR1 as SGHTA and CDR2 as FQGTGA. The CDR3 coding sequence is TGTGCCAGCAGCTTAATGGACAGGGGGAATGAGCAGTTCTTC. Translated, it gives CASSLMDRGNEQFF.

This clonotype was observed a handful of times. The genes are TRBV4-3 and TRBJ2-7, with no clear D. The germline CDR1 and CDR2 sequences are LGHNA and YSLEER. The V and J ends lost 0 bases and 3 bases respectively, with 12 bases between them. The CDR3 is made up of 15 amino acids. CDR3 sequence reads: CASSQDGQNSYEQYF. The CDR3 DNA sequence: TGCGCCAGCAGCCAAGATGGGCAGAACAGCTACGAGCAGTACTTC.

The rearrangement joins TRBV2 to TRBJ1-1; D possibly corresponds to TRBD1 (5 bases). The CDR3 is 13 residues long. V lost 2 bases, J lost 11 bases, and 15 bases lay in between. Germline CDR1 reads SNHLY; CDR2 reads FYNNEI. CDR3: CASSESGTSFAFF. DNA of the CDR3: TGTGCCAGCAGTGAAAGTGGGACCTCATTTGCTTTCTTT.